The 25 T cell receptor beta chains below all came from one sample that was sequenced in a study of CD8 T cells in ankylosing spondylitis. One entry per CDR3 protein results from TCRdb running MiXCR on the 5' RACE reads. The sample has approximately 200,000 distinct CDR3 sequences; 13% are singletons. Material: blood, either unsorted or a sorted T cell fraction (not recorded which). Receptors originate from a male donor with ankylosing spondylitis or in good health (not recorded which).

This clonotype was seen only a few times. CDR3 sequence reads: CSVLTALGWNEQFF. The CDR3 coding sequence is TGCAGCGTGCTTACAGCCCTTGGGTGGAATGAGCAGTTCTTC. The chain joins TRBV29-1 to TRBJ2-1; D gene ambiguous. This CDR3 comprises 14 residues. CDR1 and CDR2 from the germline V gene are SQVTM and ANQGSEA. Trimming cost V 6 bases and J 7 bases, with 19 bases left between them.

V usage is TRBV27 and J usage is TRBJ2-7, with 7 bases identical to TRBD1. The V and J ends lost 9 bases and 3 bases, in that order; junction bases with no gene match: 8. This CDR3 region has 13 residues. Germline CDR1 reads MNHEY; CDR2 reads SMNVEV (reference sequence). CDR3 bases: TGTGCCAGTGCGGTAGGGGGCAACTACGAGCAGTACTTC. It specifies CASAVGGNYEQYF.

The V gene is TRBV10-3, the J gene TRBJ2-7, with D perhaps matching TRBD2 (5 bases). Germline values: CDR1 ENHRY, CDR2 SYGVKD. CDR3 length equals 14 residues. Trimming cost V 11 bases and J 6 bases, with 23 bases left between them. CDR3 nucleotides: TGTGCCCTTCAAAGTGAGGACGGGATCGGCGAGCAGTACTTC. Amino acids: CALQSEDGIGEQYF.

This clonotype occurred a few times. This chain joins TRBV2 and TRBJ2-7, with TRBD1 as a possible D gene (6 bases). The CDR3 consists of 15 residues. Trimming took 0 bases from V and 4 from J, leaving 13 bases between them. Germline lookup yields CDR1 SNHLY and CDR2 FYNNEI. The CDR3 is CASSEAKGVTYEQYF. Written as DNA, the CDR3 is TGTGCCAGCAGTGAAGCAAAGGGGGTTACGTACGAGCAGTACTTC.

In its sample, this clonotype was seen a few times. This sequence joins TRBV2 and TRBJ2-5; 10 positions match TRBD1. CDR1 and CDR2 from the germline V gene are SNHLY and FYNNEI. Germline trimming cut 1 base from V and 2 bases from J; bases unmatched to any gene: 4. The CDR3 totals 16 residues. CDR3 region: CASSEEGDRGQETQYF. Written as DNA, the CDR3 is TGTGCCAGCAGTGAAGAAGGGGACAGGGGACAAGAGACCCAGTACTTC.

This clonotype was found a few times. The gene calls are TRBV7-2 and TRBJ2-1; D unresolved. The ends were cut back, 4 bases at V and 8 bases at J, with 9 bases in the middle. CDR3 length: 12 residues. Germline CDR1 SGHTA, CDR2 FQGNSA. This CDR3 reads CASSSTIYEQFF. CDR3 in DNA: TGTGCCAGCAGCTCCACTATATATGAGCAGTTCTTC.

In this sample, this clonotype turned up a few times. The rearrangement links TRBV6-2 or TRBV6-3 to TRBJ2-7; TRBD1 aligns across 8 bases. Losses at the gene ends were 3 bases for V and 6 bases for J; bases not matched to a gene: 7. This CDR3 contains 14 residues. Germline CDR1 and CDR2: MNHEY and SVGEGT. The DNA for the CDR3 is TGTGCCAGCAGTTATGCAGGGGGCGGCCCCGAGCAGTACTTC. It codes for CASSYAGGGPEQYF.

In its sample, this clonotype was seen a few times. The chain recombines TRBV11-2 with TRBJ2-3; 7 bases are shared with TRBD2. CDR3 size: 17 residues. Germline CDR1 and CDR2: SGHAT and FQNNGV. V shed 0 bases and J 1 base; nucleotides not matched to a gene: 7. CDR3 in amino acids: CASSLDRWDYRTDTQYF. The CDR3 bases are TGTGCCAGCAGCTTAGATAGATGGGACTACCGCACAGATACGCAGTATTTT.

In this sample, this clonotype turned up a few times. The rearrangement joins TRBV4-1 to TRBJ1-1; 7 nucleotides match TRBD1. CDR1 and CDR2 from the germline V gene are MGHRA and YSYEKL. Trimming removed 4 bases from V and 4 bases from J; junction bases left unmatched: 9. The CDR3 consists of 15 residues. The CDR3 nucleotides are TGCGCCAGCAGCCGACAGGGTCTCGAGGGCACTGAAGCTTTCTTT. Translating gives CASSRQGLEGTEAFF.

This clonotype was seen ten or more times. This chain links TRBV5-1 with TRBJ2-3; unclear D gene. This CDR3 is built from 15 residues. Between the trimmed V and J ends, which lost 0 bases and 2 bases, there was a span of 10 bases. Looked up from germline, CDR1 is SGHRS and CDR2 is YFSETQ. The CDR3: CASSLGTEDTDTQYF. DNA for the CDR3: TGCGCCAGCAGCTTGGGTACTGAAGACACAGATACGCAGTATTTT.

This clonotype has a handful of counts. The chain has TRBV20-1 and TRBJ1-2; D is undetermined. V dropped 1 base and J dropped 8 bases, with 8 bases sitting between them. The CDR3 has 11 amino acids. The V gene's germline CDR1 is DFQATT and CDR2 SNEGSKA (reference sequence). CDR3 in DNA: TGCAGTGCTAGAGCGGGTATCGGCTACACCTTC. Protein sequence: CSARAGIGYTF.

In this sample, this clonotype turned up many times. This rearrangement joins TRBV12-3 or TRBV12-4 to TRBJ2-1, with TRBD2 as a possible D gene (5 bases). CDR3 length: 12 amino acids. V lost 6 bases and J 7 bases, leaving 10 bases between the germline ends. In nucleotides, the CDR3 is TGTGCCAGCAGCCCGACTAAGAATGAGCAGTTCTTC. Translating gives CASSPTKNEQFF.

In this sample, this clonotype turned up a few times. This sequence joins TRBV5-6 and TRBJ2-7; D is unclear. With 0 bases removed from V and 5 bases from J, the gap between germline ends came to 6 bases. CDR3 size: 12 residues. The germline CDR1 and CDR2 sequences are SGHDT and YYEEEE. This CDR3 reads CASSLVENEQYF. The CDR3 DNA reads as TGTGCCAGCAGCTTGGTGGAAAACGAGCAGTACTTC.

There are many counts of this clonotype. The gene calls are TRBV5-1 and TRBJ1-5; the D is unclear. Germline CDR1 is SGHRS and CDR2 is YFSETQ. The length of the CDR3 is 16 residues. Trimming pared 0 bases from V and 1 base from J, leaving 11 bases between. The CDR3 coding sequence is TGCGCCAGCAGCTTGGGGGGAAGCGGCAGCAATCAGCCCCAGCATTTT. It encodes CASSLGGSGSNQPQHF.

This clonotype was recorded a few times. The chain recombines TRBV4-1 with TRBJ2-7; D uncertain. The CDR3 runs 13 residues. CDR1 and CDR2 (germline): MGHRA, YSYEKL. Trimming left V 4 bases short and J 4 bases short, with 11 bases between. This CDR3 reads CASSRPEGYEQYF. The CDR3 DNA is TGCGCCAGCAGCCGACCTGAAGGATACGAGCAGTACTTC.

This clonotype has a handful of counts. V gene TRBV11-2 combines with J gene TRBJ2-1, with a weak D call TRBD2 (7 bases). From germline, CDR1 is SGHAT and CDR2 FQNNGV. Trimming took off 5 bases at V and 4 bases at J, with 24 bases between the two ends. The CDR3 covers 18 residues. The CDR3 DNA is TGTGCCAGCAGCCCCCGGAGGGGGGGTCTCTCTTGGTACAATGAGCAGTTCTTC. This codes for CASSPRRGGLSWYNEQFF.

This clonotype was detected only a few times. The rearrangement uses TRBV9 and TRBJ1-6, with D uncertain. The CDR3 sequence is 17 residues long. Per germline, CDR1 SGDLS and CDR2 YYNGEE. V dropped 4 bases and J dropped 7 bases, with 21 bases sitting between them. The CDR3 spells CASSPRTGDELNSPLHF. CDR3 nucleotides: TGTGCCAGCAGCCCAAGAACCGGTGACGAGCTCAATTCACCCCTCCACTTT.

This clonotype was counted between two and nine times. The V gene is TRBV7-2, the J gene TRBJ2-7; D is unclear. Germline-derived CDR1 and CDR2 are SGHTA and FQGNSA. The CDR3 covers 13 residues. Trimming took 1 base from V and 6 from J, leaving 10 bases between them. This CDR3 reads CASSLGSEVEQYF. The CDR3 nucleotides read TGTGCCAGCAGCTTAGGAAGTGAGGTCGAGCAGTACTTC.

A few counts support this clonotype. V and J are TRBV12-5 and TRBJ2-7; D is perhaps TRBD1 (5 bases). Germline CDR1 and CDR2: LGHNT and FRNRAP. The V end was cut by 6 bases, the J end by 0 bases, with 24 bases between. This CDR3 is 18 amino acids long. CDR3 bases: TGTGCTAGTGGCCCCGACAAGAGAAACAGGCCATTCTCCTACGAGCAGTACTTC. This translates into CASGPDKRNRPFSYEQYF. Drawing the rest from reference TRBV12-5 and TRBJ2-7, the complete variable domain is DARVTQTPRHKVTEMGQEVTMRCQPILGHNTVFWYRQTMMQGLELLAYFRNRAPLDDSGMPKDRFSAEMPDATLATLKIQPSEPRDSAVYFCASGPDKRNRPFSYEQYFGPGTRLTVT.

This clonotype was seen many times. The CDR3 DNA sequence: TGCGCCAGCAGCCTTTGGAGCGGATACTCCTACAATGAGCAGTTCTTC. This translates into CASSLWSGYSYNEQFF. The chain is built from TRBV4-1 and TRBJ2-1, with D maybe TRBD2 (5 bases). This CDR3 contains 16 residues. The germline V gene encodes CDR1 MGHRA and CDR2 YSYEKL. Trimming removed 4 bases at V and 0 bases at J, with 13 bases between.

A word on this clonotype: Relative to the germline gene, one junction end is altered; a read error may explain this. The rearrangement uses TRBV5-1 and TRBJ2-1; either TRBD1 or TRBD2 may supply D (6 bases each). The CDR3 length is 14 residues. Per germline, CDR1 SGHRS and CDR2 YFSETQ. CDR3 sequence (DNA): TGCTCCAGCAGCTTGCGTTCGGGGGCGGATGAGCAGTTCTTC. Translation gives CSSSLRSGADEQFF.

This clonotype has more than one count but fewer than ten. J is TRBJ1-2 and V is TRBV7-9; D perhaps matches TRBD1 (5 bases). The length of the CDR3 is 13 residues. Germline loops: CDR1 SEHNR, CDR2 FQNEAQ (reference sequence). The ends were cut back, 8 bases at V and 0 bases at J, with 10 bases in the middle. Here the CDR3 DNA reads TGTGCCAGCCAGGGTCTCTCTAACTATGGCTACACCTTC. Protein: CASQGLSNYGYTF.

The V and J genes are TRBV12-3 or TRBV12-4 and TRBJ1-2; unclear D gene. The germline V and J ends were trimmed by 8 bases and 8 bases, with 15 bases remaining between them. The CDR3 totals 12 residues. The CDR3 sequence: CASGIGREGYTF. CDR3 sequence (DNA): TGTGCCAGCGGAATAGGTCGGGAAGGCTACACCTTC.

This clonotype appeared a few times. The DNA for the CDR3 is TGTGCCAGCAGTCCTCACCCGGGACAGGGCGTCTACGAGCAGTACTTC. It specifies CASSPHPGQGVYEQYF. This chain connects TRBV27 to TRBJ2-7; 9 nucleotides line up with TRBD1. Germline V gene sequence: CDR1 MNHEY, CDR2 SMNVEV (reference sequence). There are 16 residues in the CDR3. Losses at the gene ends were 5 bases for V and 3 bases for J; bases not matched to a gene: 11.

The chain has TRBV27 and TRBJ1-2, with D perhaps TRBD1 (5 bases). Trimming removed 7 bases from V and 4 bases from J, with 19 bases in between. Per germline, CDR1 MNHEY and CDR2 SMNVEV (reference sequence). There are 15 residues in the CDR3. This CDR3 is CASTAWGANPYGYTF. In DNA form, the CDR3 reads TGTGCCAGCACCGCCTGGGGCGCGAACCCCTATGGCTACACCTTC.